There are a few counts of the clone carrying this T cell receptor (beta chain). Its specificity is not known. The sample belongs to a study of prognosis after radiotherapy for stage I lung cancer. At the level of the study: The enrollment of patients with stage I non-small cell lung cancer occurred between April 2018 and January 2019. Study findings and constraints: Reportedly, TRBV and TRBJ gene usage differed by presence of metastases in patients.

From germline, CDR1 is SGHNT and CDR2 YYREEE (reference sequence). CDR3 length: 15 residues. The V gene lost 0 bases and the J gene lost 2 bases, with 10 bases spanning the gap. Researchers used two-round multiplex PCR to amplify TCR beta CDR3 starting from genomic DNA. TRBV and TRBJ genes each had their own specific primers in first-round PCR. TCRdb recomputed calls from the multiplex PCR reads with MiXCR, one row per CDR3 protein. The sample has fewer than 40,000 distinct CDR3 sequences; around 35% are singletons. Patients were all node-negative on CT and PET/CT, lacking prior chemotherapy, radiotherapy or other malignancies.

The source of this sequence is a donor aged 50 or older with non-small cell lung cancer. Sequencing used PBMCs, obtained before or after stereotactic body radiation therapy (not recorded which). This chain connects TRBV5-4 to TRBJ2-3; D remains unclear. CDR3 residues: CASSLVSAPTDTQYF. The DNA for the CDR3 is TGTGCCAGCAGCTTGGTCAGCGCGCCCACAGATACGCAGTATTTT.